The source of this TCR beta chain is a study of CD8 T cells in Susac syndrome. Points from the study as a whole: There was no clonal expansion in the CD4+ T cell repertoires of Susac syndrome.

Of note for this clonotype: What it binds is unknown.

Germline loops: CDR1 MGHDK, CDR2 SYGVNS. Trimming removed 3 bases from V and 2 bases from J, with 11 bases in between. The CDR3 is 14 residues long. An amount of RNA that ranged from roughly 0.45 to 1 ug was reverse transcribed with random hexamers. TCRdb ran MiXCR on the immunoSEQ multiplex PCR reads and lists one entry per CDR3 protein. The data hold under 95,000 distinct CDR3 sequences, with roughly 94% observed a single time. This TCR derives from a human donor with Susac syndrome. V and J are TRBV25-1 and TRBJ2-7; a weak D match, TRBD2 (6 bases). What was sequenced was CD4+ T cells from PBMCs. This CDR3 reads CASSESGFAYEQYF. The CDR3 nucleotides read TGTGCCAGCAGTGAGAGCGGGTTCGCCTACGAGCAGTACTTC.